This TCR beta chain was identified in a study of T-cell reconstitution after alpha-beta-depleted transplantation in children. This CDR3 is 16 amino acids long. The trim removed 0 bases at V and 1 base at J, leaving 2 bases unmatched. Germline V gene lookup returns CDR1 LGHNA and CDR2 YSLEER. Construction of the TCRbeta library involved unique molecular identifiers. TCRdb reanalysed the PCR reads using MiXCR and keeps one entry per CDR3 protein. This sample has about 50,000 distinct CDR3 sequences, with about 5% found just once. This clonotype was seen repeatedly, ten times or more. This TCR was recovered from a female patient between 2 and 15 years old who had a stem cell transplant for aplastic anemia, so the T cells may come from the graft donor. The gene calls are TRBV4-3 and TRBJ2-3; 9 nucleotides align to TRBD2. The sequencing used PBMCs, mostly from graft donor cells, collected 60 days after TCRalphabeta/CD19-depleted stem cell transplant. This CDR3 is CASSQEGGRGTDTQYF. The CDR3 DNA is TGCGCCAGCAGCCAAGAGGGCGGGAGGGGCACAGATACGCAGTATTTT.